These 31 T cell receptor beta chains were sequenced from one sample in a study of T cells after yellow fever vaccination. Using its own MiXCR run on the 5' RACE reads, TCRdb lists one record per CDR3 protein. The data contain hundreds of thousands of distinct CDR3 sequences, 6.2% of them seen just once; the ten biggest clones take up around 16%. This sample comprised PBMCs, obtained 5 days after the yellow fever booster vaccination. Every receptor here comes from a man aged 25 to 45 who received the YFV17D yellow fever vaccine.

This clonotype came up many times. This rearrangement joins TRBV7-9 to TRBJ1-2; D remains ambiguous. The germline V and J ends were trimmed by 0 bases and 1 base, with 9 bases remaining between them. This CDR3 comprises 15 residues. Germline assignment: CDR1 SEHNR and CDR2 FQNEAQ (reference sequence). CDR3 bases: TGTGCCAGCAGCTTAGCGGGCAGTAGTAACTATGGCTACACCTTC. Protein product: CASSLAGSSNYGYTF.

This clonotype was found many times. This chain joins TRBV7-9 and TRBJ2-5; D possibly corresponds to TRBD1 (6 bases). CDR1 is SEHNR and CDR2 is FQNEAQ in the germline V gene (reference sequence). V dropped 7 bases and J dropped 4 bases, with 22 bases sitting between them. The CDR3 loop spans 16 amino acids. The CDR3: CASKKTVGGGGETQYF. For the CDR3, the DNA is TGTGCCAGCAAGAAGACAGTCGGTGGGGGCGGAGAGACCCAGTACTTC.

This clonotype was picked up a small number of times. The V and J genes are TRBV6-2 or TRBV6-3 and TRBJ2-3, with TRBD1 identical over 7 bases. CDR3 length equals 15 residues. The V and J ends lost 2 bases and 2 bases, in that order; junction bases with no gene match: 4. Germline CDR1 and CDR2: MNHEY and SVGEGT. In DNA, the CDR3 is TGTGCCAGCAGTTACCAGACAGGGACCACAGATACGCAGTATTTT. It specifies CASSYQTGTTDTQYF.

The sample holds a few counts of this clonotype. The V and J genes are TRBV25-1 and TRBJ2-2; 10 positions agree with TRBD2. Trimming took 4 bases from V and 6 from J; bases not matched to a gene: 5. The V gene's germline CDR1 is MGHDK and CDR2 SYGVNS. The CDR3 is 15 amino acids. The CDR3 bases are TGTGCCAGCAGTGGTCTAGCGGGAGCCGCCGGGGAGCTGTTTTTT. Its translation: CASSGLAGAAGELFF.

This chain links TRBV20-1 with TRBJ2-3; 10 bases are a match to TRBD2. The V gene end was trimmed by 3 bases and the J gene end by 6 bases; junction bases not matched to a gene: 9. The CDR3 sequence is 15 residues long. The germline CDR1 and CDR2 sequences are DFQATT and SNEGSKA (reference sequence). This CDR3 is CSARASGRAPDTQYF. The DNA for the CDR3 is TGCAGTGCTAGGGCAAGCGGGAGGGCCCCTGATACGCAGTATTTT.

This clonotype has only a few counts. This chain joins TRBV19 and TRBJ1-1; TRBD1 aligns across 7 bases. Germline lookup yields CDR1 LNHDA and CDR2 SQIVND (reference sequence). J gave up 10 bases and V 5 bases, and 7 bases lay outside the gene matches. The CDR3 is made up of 12 amino acids. The CDR3 loop is CASSLYPGGAFF. In DNA form, the CDR3 reads TGTGCCAGTAGTCTGTACCCAGGGGGAGCTTTCTTT.

The chain employs TRBV20-1 and TRBJ2-1; D perhaps matches TRBD2 (6 bases). Trimming took off 3 bases at V and 0 bases at J, with 27 bases between the two ends. This CDR3 spans 20 amino acids. The germline CDR1 and CDR2 sequences are DFQATT and SNEGSKA (reference sequence). The chain's CDR3 is CSARGRGTPFPRGSYNEQFF. DNA of the CDR3: TGCAGTGCTAGGGGCCGGGGGACTCCTTTCCCTAGGGGCTCCTACAATGAGCAGTTCTTC.

This rearrangement joins TRBV2 to TRBJ2-3; TRBD2 agrees at 8 bases. The length of the CDR3 is 16 residues. V trimming: 6 bases; J trimming: 2 bases; junction bases outside the gene matches: 10. Germline V gives CDR1 SNHLY, CDR2 FYNNEI. This CDR3 is CASRMASGSHTDTQYF. The DNA of the CDR3 is TGTGCCAGCAGGATGGCTAGCGGGTCTCACACAGATACGCAGTATTTT.

V gene TRBV7-2 combines with J gene TRBJ2-6, with D perhaps matching TRBD2 (6 bases). The CDR3 sequence is 16 residues long. Trimming shortened V by 3 bases and J by 3 bases, and 12 bases separated the two germline ends. The germline gives CDR1 SGHTA, CDR2 FQGNSA. The CDR3 DNA reads TGTGCCAGCAGCTTGTCACACGGGGGTGGGGCCAACGTCCTGACTTTC. Encoded protein: CASSLSHGGGANVLTF.

The sample holds a few counts of this clonotype. The genes are TRBV20-1 and TRBJ2-1; TRBD2 aligns across 7 bases. Per the germline V gene, CDR1 is DFQATT and CDR2 is SNEGSKA (reference sequence). CDR3 size: 17 residues. The J segment lost 3 bases and the V segment lost 1 base, leaving 12 bases of the junction unmatched. This CDR3 is CSARAPPGTMSYNEQFF. CDR3 DNA sequence: TGCAGTGCTAGAGCCCCCCCCGGGACTATGAGCTACAATGAGCAGTTCTTC.

This clonotype showed up many times. This rearrangement joins TRBV20-1 to TRBJ1-5; 9 nucleotides align to TRBD1. This CDR3 is built from 14 residues. From germline, CDR1 is DFQATT and CDR2 SNEGSKA (reference sequence). V was pared by 6 bases and J by 6 bases, with 9 bases of the junction left unmatched. This CDR3 is CSALTGGGSQPQHF. The CDR3 DNA reads TGCAGTGCCCTGACAGGGGGTGGGAGTCAGCCCCAGCATTTT.

This clonotype was found a few times. The CDR3 nucleotides are TGTGCCAGCAGCCAAGTAGGGACAGGGGGCTACGAGCAGTACTTC. It yields the protein CASSQVGTGGYEQYF. The genes are TRBV3-1 and TRBJ2-7, with 11 bases fitting TRBD1. The CDR3 contains 15 residues. V lost 1 base, J lost 3 bases, and 2 bases stayed unmatched. Per the germline V gene, CDR1 is LGHDT and CDR2 is YNNKEL (reference sequence).

The V call is TRBV20-1, the J call TRBJ2-2; D call uncertain. The V gene's germline CDR1 is DFQATT and CDR2 SNEGSKA (reference sequence). The CDR3 spans 13 residues. The V gene lost 6 bases and the J gene lost 0 bases, with 8 bases spanning the gap. CDR3 loop: CSAGQPNTGELFF. CDR3 bases: TGCAGTGCCGGTCAACCGAACACCGGGGAGCTGTTTTTT.

This clonotype was recorded many times. This chain connects TRBV7-9 to TRBJ2-1; possibly TRBD2 for D (5 bases). Per germline, CDR1 SEHNR and CDR2 FQNEAQ (reference sequence). V lost 7 bases to trimming and J lost 8 bases, with 12 bases between them. This CDR3 region has 12 residues. The CDR3 DNA is TGTGCCAGCACCAAAGTCGGGGATGAGCAGTTCTTC. Encoded protein: CASTKVGDEQFF.

This clonotype has just a few counts. This sequence joins TRBV29-1 and TRBJ1-2, with D maybe TRBD1 (5 bases). The CDR3 consists of 14 residues. The ends were cut back, 7 bases at V and 3 bases at J, with 18 bases in the middle. Germline V gene sequence: CDR1 SQVTM, CDR2 ANQGSEA. The DNA for the CDR3 is TGCAGCGGAGGGCAGGGAGGGCAAGACTATGGCTACACCTTC. Its protein is CSGGQGGQDYGYTF. The whole variable domain, remainder taken from reference TRBV29-1 and TRBJ1-2, is SAVISQKPSRDICQRGTSLTIQCQVDSQVTMMFWYRQQPGQSLTLIATANQGSEATYESGFVIDKFPISRPNLTFSTLTVSNMSPEDSSIYLCSGGQGGQDYGYTFGSGTRLTVV.

V usage is TRBV9 and J usage is TRBJ2-1; 10 bases line up with TRBD2. CDR3 length: 15 residues. Germline CDR1 SGDLS, CDR2 YYNGEE. Trimming cost V 0 bases and J 4 bases; bases outside gene matches: 1. The CDR3 DNA sequence: TGTGCCAGCAGCGTAGAAGCGGGAGGGTACAATGAGCAGTTCTTC. It specifies CASSVEAGGYNEQFF.

This clonotype has ten or more counts. This rearrangement joins TRBV12-3 or TRBV12-4 to TRBJ2-1; 11 positions match TRBD1. The CDR3 runs 15 residues. V shed 6 bases, J shed 10 bases, and the junction held 11 bases outside the gene matches. The CDR3 DNA follows: TGTGCCAGCAGCGCGGGACAGGGGGGCATCGGCGAGCAGTTCTTC. Protein: CASSAGQGGIGEQFF.

This clonotype occurred many times. The V gene is TRBV20-1, the J gene TRBJ2-1; D perhaps matches TRBD1 (6 bases). V lost 4 bases and J 14 bases, leaving 15 bases between the germline ends. Germline-derived CDR1 and CDR2 are DFQATT and SNEGSKA (reference sequence). The CDR3 totals 11 residues. The CDR3 region has the DNA TGCAGTGCTAACCCAAGGGGGTTTGAGTTCTTC. This codes for CSANPRGFEFF.

This clonotype has a count of ten or more. The genes are TRBV25-1 and TRBJ1-1, with D unclear. The germline CDR1 and CDR2 sequences are MGHDK and SYGVNS. CDR3 length: 13 amino acids. V lost 5 bases and J lost 3, with 10 bases in between. The CDR3 loop is CASSQGEYTEAFF. CDR3 coding DNA: TGTGCCAGCAGTCAAGGCGAATACACTGAAGCTTTCTTT.

This clonotype was detected only a few times. This rearrangement joins TRBV12-3 or TRBV12-4 to TRBJ1-3, with D unresolved. V lost 7 bases to trimming and J lost 0 bases, with 10 bases between them. The CDR3 runs 14 residues. Here the CDR3 reads CASTLSHSGNTIYF. CDR3 in DNA: TGTGCCAGCACACTTTCTCACTCTGGAAACACCATATATTTT.

The V call is TRBV5-1, the J call TRBJ2-2; D gene uncertain. CDR1 is SGHRS and CDR2 is YFSETQ in the germline V gene. The CDR3 spans 16 residues. Trimming cost V 4 bases and J 5 bases, with 18 bases left between them. CDR3 bases: TGCGCCAGCAGCCGCATGCGCACGACCGAGACCGGGGAGCTGTTTTTT. It encodes CASSRMRTTETGELFF.

This chain uses TRBV4-1 with TRBJ2-1; TRBD2 aligns across 13 bases. Germline V gene lookup returns CDR1 MGHRA and CDR2 YSYEKL. Germline trimming cut 0 bases from V and 2 bases from J; bases unmatched to any gene: 13. The CDR3 has 21 residues. The CDR3 loop is CASSQEPIRTSGRGAYNEQFF. The CDR3 nucleotides are TGCGCCAGCAGCCAAGAACCTATACGGACTAGCGGGAGAGGGGCCTACAATGAGCAGTTCTTC.

A few counts support this clonotype. The rearrangement joins TRBV12-3 or TRBV12-4 to TRBJ1-5; the D is unclear. The CDR3 runs 13 residues. The ends were cut back, 3 bases at V and 6 bases at J, with 9 bases in the middle. The CDR3, as DNA: TGTGCCAGCAGTTTTTTAGGGAGTCAGCCCCAGCATTTT. Its translation: CASSFLGSQPQHF.

This clonotype was seen repeatedly, ten times or more. The V gene is TRBV12-3 or TRBV12-4, the J gene TRBJ2-3; 8 bases align to TRBD1. V dropped 4 bases and J dropped 4; count of bases not matched to a gene: 7. The CDR3 consists of 15 residues. CDR3 loop: CASSSAPQGADTQYF. The CDR3, as DNA: TGTGCCAGCAGTTCCGCTCCACAGGGGGCAGATACGCAGTATTTT.

This clonotype showed up many times. The rearrangement links TRBV2 to TRBJ2-2; D is unclear. This CDR3 is 15 amino acids long. Germline assignment: CDR1 SNHLY and CDR2 FYNNEI. Trimming stripped 4 bases from V and 4 bases from J, with 13 bases between. This CDR3 reads CASSAVFGGTGELFF. The DNA for the CDR3 is TGTGCCAGCAGTGCAGTCTTCGGCGGCACCGGGGAGCTGTTTTTT.

This rearrangement joins TRBV10-3 to TRBJ2-5; 12 positions agree with TRBD2. CDR1 ENHRY and CDR2 SYGVKD come from the germline V gene. J was trimmed by 5 bases and V by 3 bases; bases with no gene match: 4. The CDR3 has 15 amino acids. DNA for the CDR3: TGTGCCATCAGTGAAGACCTAGCGGGGGGGGAGACCCAGTACTTC. It specifies CAISEDLAGGETQYF.

In its sample, this clonotype was seen many times. The chain recombines TRBV7-9 with TRBJ2-7; D remains ambiguous. CDR1 and CDR2 from the germline V gene are SEHNR and FQNEAQ (reference sequence). The CDR3 length is 14 residues. Trimming took off 1 base at V and 3 bases at J, with 10 bases between the two ends. CDR3: CASSLEGRYYEQYF. The CDR3 region has the DNA TGTGCCAGCAGCTTAGAGGGTCGGTACTACGAGCAGTACTTC.

This clonotype was found many times. CDR3 nucleotide sequence: TGTGCCAGCAGTTTATACGCGGGCTCCGGGGAGCTGTTTTTT. This encodes CASSLYAGSGELFF. V usage is TRBV28 and J usage is TRBJ2-2, with TRBD2 as a possible D gene (5 bases). The CDR3 is 14 residues long. The V and J ends lost 1 base and 6 bases respectively, with 9 bases between them. Per germline, CDR1 MDHEN and CDR2 SYDVKM.

This clonotype was found many times. The V call is TRBV7-2, the J call TRBJ2-3, with 7 nucleotides matching TRBD1. The CDR3 extends over 15 amino acids. CDR1 and CDR2 from the germline V gene are SGHTA and FQGNSA. V gave up 0 bases and J gave up 1 base; unmatched junction bases: 1. The CDR3 nucleotides are TGTGCCAGCAGCTTAGCAGGACAGGGCACAGATACGCAGTATTTT. It yields the protein CASSLAGQGTDTQYF.

This clonotype was counted a few times. The chain joins TRBV7-9 to TRBJ1-1, with a tentative D call TRBD1 (5 bases). Germline V gene lookup returns CDR1 SEHNR and CDR2 FQNEAQ (reference sequence). The CDR3 consists of 15 residues. Trimming stripped 4 bases from V and 5 bases from J, with 17 bases between. The CDR3 DNA sequence: TGTGCCAGCAGCTCGACCTCCAGGGATGGGACTGAAGCTTTCTTT. Translation gives CASSSTSRDGTEAFF.

This clonotype has at least ten counts. The chain employs TRBV11-1 and TRBJ2-1; 9 positions match TRBD2. The CDR3 sequence is 18 residues long. Unmatched junction bases numbered 12, after V lost 5 bases and J lost 1 base. The germline CDR1 and CDR2 sequences are SGHAT and FQDESV (reference sequence). CDR3 sequence (DNA): TGTGCCAGCAGCCCAACCTTCGGAGCGGGAGGATCCTACAATGAGCAGTTCTTC. Translated: CASSPTFGAGGSYNEQFF.